This record concerns one T cell receptor beta chain sequence. Here immunoSEQ multiplex PCR was the method, and the copy in TCRdb shows in-frame clones only, minus some. The sample lists about 380,000 clones; less than 85% were seen once. The sample originates from a study of blood T cell repertoires in COVID-19. Germline lookup yields CDR1 SGHDT and CDR2 YYEEEE. J gave up 2 bases and V 3 bases, and 10 bases lay outside the gene matches. This CDR3 comprises 17 residues. The receptor comes from a young woman with acute or convalescent COVID-19. The chain links TRBV5-6 to TRBJ2-5; 10 bases fit TRBD2. Sequencing input: peripheral blood. CDR3 coding DNA: TGTGCCAGCAGCTCGGGACTAGCGCTATTCACTCAAGAGACCCAGTACTTC. Translated, it gives CASSSGLALFTQETQYF.